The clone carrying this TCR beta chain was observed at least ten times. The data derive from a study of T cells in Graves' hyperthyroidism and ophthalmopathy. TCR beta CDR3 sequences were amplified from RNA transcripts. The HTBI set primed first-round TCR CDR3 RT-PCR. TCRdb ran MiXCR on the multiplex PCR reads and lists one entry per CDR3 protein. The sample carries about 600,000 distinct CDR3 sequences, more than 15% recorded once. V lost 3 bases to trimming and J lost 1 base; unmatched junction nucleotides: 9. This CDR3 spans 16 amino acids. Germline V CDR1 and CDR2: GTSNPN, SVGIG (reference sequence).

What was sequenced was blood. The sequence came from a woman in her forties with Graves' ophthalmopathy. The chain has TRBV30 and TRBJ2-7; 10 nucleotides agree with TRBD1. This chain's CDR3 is CAWSLLPGQGSYEQYF. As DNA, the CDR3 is TGTGCCTGGAGCCTACTACCGGGACAGGGGTCCTACGAGCAGTACTTC.